Following are 17 T cell receptor beta chains from one sample sequenced in a study of Ad26.COV2.S vaccination and SARS-CoV-2 variants (dated by TCRdb to the early 2020s). The treatment or condition label, as the study defines it: 19 received Ad26.COV2.S at low or high dose, single or two shots; roughly five received placebo; per-sample allocation not given. For vaccine and placebo recipients, the sequenced repertoires came from samples collected on day 63 after the first injection. The library was made by the immunoSEQ multiplex PCR assay. Entries here come from immuneACCESS through TCRdb and include only in-frame sequences with V and J called. Some clones fail to appear in such tables; in the studies checked, an unresolved V gene covers under half of the shortfall, and the cause of the remainder is unknown. The sample has 350,000 to 600,000 clones on record, about 88% of them singletons. More than 1.5% of the sample goes to the ten largest clones.

Material: peripheral blood, obtained in a trial of Ad26.COV2.S vaccine versus placebo. The receptors stem from a person between 18 and 65 years old who received the Ad26.COV2.S COVID-19 vaccine or a placebo.

The chain carries TRBV5-1 and TRBJ2-7; 10 bases align to TRBD1. The germline V gene has CDR1 SGHRS and CDR2 YFSETQ. The CDR3 is 16 residues long. V lost 4 bases to trimming and J lost 5 bases; unmatched junction nucleotides: 12. In DNA, the CDR3 is TGCGCCAGCAGCCGGGACAGGGGTGGGGTGGAGGACGAGCAGTACTTC. Protein product: CASSRDRGGVEDEQYF. Variable domain in full (rest from reference TRBV5-1 and TRBJ2-7): KAGVTQTPRYLIKTRGQQVTLSCSPISGHRSVSWYQQTPGQGLQFLFEYFSETQRNKGNFPGRFSGRQFSNSRSEMNVSTLELGDSALYLCASSRDRGGVEDEQYFGPGTRLTVT.

The V gene is TRBV7-3, the J gene TRBJ2-2; D unclear. The CDR3 extends over 13 amino acids. Germline CDR1 SGHTA, CDR2 FQGTGA. The ends were cut back, 5 bases at V and 5 bases at J, with 9 bases in the middle. The CDR3 DNA sequence: TGTGCCAGCAGCCTCCTACGGACCGGGGAGCTGTTTTTT. Translation: CASSLLRTGELFF.

The chain is built from TRBV7-2 and TRBJ2-3, with 9 bases matching TRBD1. Germline CDR1 is SGHTA and CDR2 is FQGNSA. V lost 5 bases to trimming and J lost 3 bases; unmatched junction nucleotides: 15. The length of the CDR3 is 18 residues. The CDR3 spells CASSDGTGFDQNTDTQYF. CDR3 DNA: TGTGCCAGCAGCGACGGGACAGGGTTCGACCAAAATACAGATACGCAGTATTTT.

The chain carries TRBV7-3 and TRBJ2-7; a weak D match, TRBD1 (5 bases). Per the germline V gene, CDR1 is SGHTA and CDR2 is FQGTGA. V lost 1 base to trimming and J lost 0 bases, with 10 bases between them. The CDR3 is made up of 15 amino acids. The CDR3 DNA sequence: TGTGCCAGCAGCTTAAGGGCAGGGATCTCCTACGAGCAGTACTTC. Translated, it gives CASSLRAGISYEQYF.

This chain uses TRBV18 with TRBJ2-4; the D is unclear. CDR3 size: 16 residues. Per the germline V gene, CDR1 is KGHSH and CDR2 is LQKENI. V was cut by 0 bases and J by 0 bases, with 9 bases left in between. The CDR3 sequence: CASSPPLDLAKNIQYF. For the CDR3, the DNA is TGTGCCAGCTCACCACCGTTAGACCTAGCCAAAAACATTCAGTACTTC.

The J gene is TRBJ2-7, the V gene TRBV5-1; TRBD1 might be the D (6 bases). Germline loops: CDR1 SGHRS, CDR2 YFSETQ. Trimming removed 2 bases at V and 3 bases at J, with 15 bases between. CDR3 length equals 15 residues. The CDR3 bases are TGCGCCAGCAGCTTTATTCGTGGGGGCGGCTACGAGCAGTACTTC. It codes for CASSFIRGGGYEQYF. Full variable domain (remainder filled in from reference TRBV5-1 and TRBJ2-7): KAGVTQTPRYLIKTRGQQVTLSCSPISGHRSVSWYQQTPGQGLQFLFEYFSETQRNKGNFPGRFSGRQFSNSRSEMNVSTLELGDSALYLCASSFIRGGGYEQYFGPGTRLTVT.

This chain uses TRBV6-5 with TRBJ2-7; tentative D call: TRBD1 (6 bases). Trimming left V 5 bases short and J 3 bases short, with 11 bases between. This CDR3 has 13 amino acids. Germline V gene sequence: CDR1 MNHEY, CDR2 SVGAGI. Written as DNA, the CDR3 is TGTGCCAGCAGTAGGACAGAGAACTACGAGCAGTACTTC. This encodes CASSRTENYEQYF.

The chain recombines TRBV5-1 with TRBJ1-2, with a possible D match to TRBD1 (5 bases). The CDR3 runs 12 residues. In germline, CDR1 is SGHRS, CDR2 YFSETQ. V was pared by 4 bases and J by 7 bases, with 11 bases between. The DNA of the CDR3 is TGCGCCAGCAGCGGGGGGGACCCTGGCTACACCTTC. Amino acids: CASSGGDPGYTF. Drawing the rest from reference TRBV5-1 and TRBJ1-2, the complete variable domain is KAGVTQTPRYLIKTRGQQVTLSCSPISGHRSVSWYQQTPGQGLQFLFEYFSETQRNKGNFPGRFSGRQFSNSRSEMNVSTLELGDSALYLCASSGGDPGYTFGSGTRLTVV.

The gene calls are TRBV15 and TRBJ2-5; TRBD2 aligns across 8 bases. With 0 bases clipped from V and 2 bases from J, the junction kept 8 bases outside the gene matches. Germline CDR1 and CDR2: LNHNV and YYDKDF (reference sequence). The CDR3 is 17 residues long. The CDR3 nucleotides read TGTGCCACCAGCAGAGATGGGCCGCGGGGGGCACAAGAGACCCAGTACTTC. Translated: CATSRDGPRGAQETQYF. Complete variable domain (other parts from reference TRBV15 and TRBJ2-5): DAMVIQNPRYQVTQFGKPVTLSCSQTLNHNVMYWYQQKSSQAPKLLFHYYDKDFNNEADTPDNFQSRRPNTSFCFLDIRSPGLGDTAMYLCATSRDGPRGAQETQYFGPGTRLLVL.

The chain couples TRBV27 to TRBJ2-7; maybe TRBD1 (6 bases). From germline, CDR1 is MNHEY and CDR2 SMNVEV (reference sequence). V shed 2 bases and J shed 4 bases, with 15 bases lying between them. CDR3 length: 15 residues. Here the CDR3 reads CASSLKGVLPYEQYF. The CDR3 coding sequence is TGTGCCAGCAGTTTAAAGGGGGTCCTCCCGTACGAGCAGTACTTC.

This clone was seen once. The genes are TRBV4-1 and TRBJ1-1; 8 bases are shared with TRBD1. The trim removed 0 bases at V and 5 bases at J, leaving 2 bases unmatched. The CDR3 is 14 residues long. Germline V lookup: CDR1 MGHRA, CDR2 YSYEKL. CDR3 in amino acids: CASSQDTGGTEAFF. The CDR3, as DNA: TGCGCCAGCAGCCAAGATACAGGGGGGACTGAAGCTTTCTTT.

V is TRBV6-5 and J is TRBJ2-2; D ambiguous. Deletions cut 6 bases from V and 3 bases from J, with 11 bases between. The CDR3 length is 14 residues. The germline V gene encodes CDR1 MNHEY and CDR2 SVGAGI. This chain's CDR3 is CASSRKSYTGELFF. CDR3 nucleotide sequence: TGTGCCAGCAGCCGCAAGTCCTACACCGGGGAGCTGTTTTTT.

V usage is TRBV18 and J usage is TRBJ2-7; 7 nucleotides line up with TRBD2. Germline V gene sequence: CDR1 KGHSH, CDR2 LQKENI. V lost 3 bases and J lost 5; bases outside the gene matches: 4. There are 13 residues in the CDR3. The CDR3 nucleotides read TGTGCCAGCTCACCGCAACGGGGGGACGAGCAGTACTTC. Its protein product is CASSPQRGDEQYF.

This clone was detected once. The rearrangement links TRBV11-2 to TRBJ1-2, with no clear D. Germline CDR1 SGHAT, CDR2 FQNNGV. This CDR3 region has 15 residues. Between the trimmed V and J ends, which lost 1 base and 0 bases, there was a span of 9 bases. CDR3 nucleotides: TGTGCCAGCAGCTTAGGGGCCAGCCCTAACTATGGCTACACCTTC. Translated: CASSLGASPNYGYTF.

V and J are TRBV11-2 and TRBJ2-7; 8 bases fit TRBD2. The germline V gene encodes CDR1 SGHAT and CDR2 FQNNGV. CDR3 size: 14 residues. The V and J ends lost 5 bases and 3 bases, in that order; junction bases with no gene match: 6. The CDR3 region is CASSPLAGGYEQYF. DNA of the CDR3: TGTGCCAGCAGCCCCCTCGCGGGGGGCTACGAGCAGTACTTC.

This clone has only one observation. This chain links TRBV5-4 with TRBJ1-2, with 7 nucleotides matching TRBD1. V lost 5 bases to trimming and J lost 3 bases; unmatched junction nucleotides: 13. The CDR3 length is 16 residues. The V gene's germline CDR1 is SGHNT and CDR2 YYREEE (reference sequence). The CDR3, as DNA: TGTGCCAGCAGACCCTGGCAGGGGGGGGAACACTATGGCTACACCTTC. It translates to CASRPWQGGEHYGYTF.

The V gene is TRBV6-2 or TRBV6-3, the J gene TRBJ2-7; 7 bases align to TRBD1. With V trimmed by 4 bases and J by 4 bases, 7 bases remained unmatched. This CDR3 contains 14 residues. Germline-derived CDR1 and CDR2 are MNHEY and SVGEGT. Here the CDR3 reads CASSSLTGQYEQYF. CDR3 nucleotides: TGTGCCAGCAGTTCCCTGACAGGGCAATACGAGCAGTACTTC.